The entry below gives a single T cell receptor beta chain sequence along with its context. Its antigen remains unidentified. Trimming stripped 0 bases from V and 5 bases from J, with 4 bases between. The CDR3 contains 13 residues. Germline assignment: CDR1 SGHTA and CDR2 FQGNSA. The assay was immunoSEQ multiplex PCR, and TCRdb's table has in-frame clones only and misses some. Of around 40,000 clones detected, 78% appear once; the ten largest clones hold around 15%. The data were obtained in a study of PD-1 blockade in classical Hodgkin lymphoma. General study points: Among the patients, those starting nivolumab under 1 year after ASCT were excluded. The repertoire differences lack a defined cause, possibly disease activity or prior therapy. As was reported, newly diagnosed patients showed lower baseline TCR diversity than healthy donors did.

There was relapse after autologous stem cell transplantation in every patient, and there was variation in brentuximab vedotin exposure. The chain couples TRBV7-2 to TRBJ2-2; the D is unclear. The material was peripheral blood mononuclear cells (PBMCs), obtained at baseline. This clonotype was obtained from a human donor with classical Hodgkin lymphoma. CDR3 amino acids: CASSLAGTGELFF. The DNA for the CDR3 is TGTGCCAGCAGCTTAGCGGGAACCGGGGAGCTGTTTTTT.